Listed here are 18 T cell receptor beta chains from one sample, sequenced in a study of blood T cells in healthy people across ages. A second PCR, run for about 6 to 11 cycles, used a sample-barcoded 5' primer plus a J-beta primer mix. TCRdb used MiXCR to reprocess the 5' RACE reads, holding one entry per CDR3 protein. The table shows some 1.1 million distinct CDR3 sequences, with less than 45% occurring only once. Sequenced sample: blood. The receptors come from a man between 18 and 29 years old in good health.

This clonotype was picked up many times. CDR3 coding DNA: TGTGCCAGCAGTACAGGGAGGACTAATGAAAAACTGTTTTTT. Amino acid sequence: CASSTGRTNEKLFF. This chain joins TRBV27 and TRBJ1-4; perhaps TRBD1 as D (6 bases). Trimming cost V 5 bases and J 2 bases, with 9 bases left between them. The CDR3 consists of 14 residues. Germline V gene sequence: CDR1 MNHEY, CDR2 SMNVEV (reference sequence).

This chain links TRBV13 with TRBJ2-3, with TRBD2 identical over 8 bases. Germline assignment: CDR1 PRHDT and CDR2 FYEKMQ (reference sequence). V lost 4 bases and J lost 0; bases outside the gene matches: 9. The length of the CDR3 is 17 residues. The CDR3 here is CASSWARGGRSTDTQYF. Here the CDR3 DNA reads TGTGCCAGCAGCTGGGCCCGGGGGGGCCGTAGCACAGATACGCAGTATTTT.

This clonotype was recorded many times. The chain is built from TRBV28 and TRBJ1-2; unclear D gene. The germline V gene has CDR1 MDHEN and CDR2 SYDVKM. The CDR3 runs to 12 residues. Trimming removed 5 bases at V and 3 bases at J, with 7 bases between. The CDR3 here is CASSDGYYGYTF. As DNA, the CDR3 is TGTGCCAGCAGTGACGGGTACTATGGCTACACCTTC.

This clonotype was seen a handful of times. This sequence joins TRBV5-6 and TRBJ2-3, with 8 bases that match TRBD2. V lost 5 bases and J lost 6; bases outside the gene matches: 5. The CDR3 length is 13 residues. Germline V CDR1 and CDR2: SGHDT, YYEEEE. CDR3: CASRAPSGDTQYF. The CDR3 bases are TGTGCCAGCAGGGCCCCTAGCGGGGATACGCAGTATTTT. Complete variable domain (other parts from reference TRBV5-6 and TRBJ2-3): DAGVTQSPTHLIKTRGQQVTLRCSPKSGHDTVSWYQQALGQGPQFIFQYYEEEERQRGNFPDRFSGHQFPNYSSELNVNALLLGDSALYLCASRAPSGDTQYFGPGTRLTVL.

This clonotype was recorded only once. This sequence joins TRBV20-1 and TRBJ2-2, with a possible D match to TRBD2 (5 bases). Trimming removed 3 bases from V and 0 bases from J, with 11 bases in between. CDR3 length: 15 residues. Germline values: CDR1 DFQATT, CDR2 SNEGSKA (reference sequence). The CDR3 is CSASGNPANTGELFF. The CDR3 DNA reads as TGCAGTGCTAGCGGGAATCCGGCGAACACCGGGGAGCTGTTTTTT.

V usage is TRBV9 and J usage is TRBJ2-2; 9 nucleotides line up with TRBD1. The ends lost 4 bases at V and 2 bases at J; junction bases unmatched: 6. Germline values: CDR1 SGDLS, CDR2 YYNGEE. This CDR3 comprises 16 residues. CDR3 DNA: TGTGCCAGCAGCCATGGGGGACAGGGTAACACCGGGGAGCTGTTTTTT. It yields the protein CASSHGGQGNTGELFF. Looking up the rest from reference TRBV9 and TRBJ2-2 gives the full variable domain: DSGVTQTPKHLITATGQRVTLRCSPRSGDLSVYWYQQSLDQGLQFLIQYYNGEERAKGNILERFSAQQFPDLHSELNLSSLELGDSALYFCASSHGGQGNTGELFFGEGSRLTVL.

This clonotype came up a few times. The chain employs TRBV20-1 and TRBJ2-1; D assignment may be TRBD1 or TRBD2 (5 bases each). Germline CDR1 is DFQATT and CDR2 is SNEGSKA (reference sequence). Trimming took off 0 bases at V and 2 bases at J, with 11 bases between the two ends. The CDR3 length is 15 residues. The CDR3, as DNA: TGCAGTGCTAGAGATTGGCAGGGACCCTACAATGAGCAGTTCTTC. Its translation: CSARDWQGPYNEQFF.

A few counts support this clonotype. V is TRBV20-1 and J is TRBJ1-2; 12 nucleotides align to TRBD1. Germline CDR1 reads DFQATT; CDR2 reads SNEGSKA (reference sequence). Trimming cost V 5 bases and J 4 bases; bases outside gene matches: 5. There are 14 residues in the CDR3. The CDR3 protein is CSALRDRGPYGYTF. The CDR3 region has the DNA TGCAGTGCTCTGAGGGACAGGGGGCCCTATGGCTACACCTTC.

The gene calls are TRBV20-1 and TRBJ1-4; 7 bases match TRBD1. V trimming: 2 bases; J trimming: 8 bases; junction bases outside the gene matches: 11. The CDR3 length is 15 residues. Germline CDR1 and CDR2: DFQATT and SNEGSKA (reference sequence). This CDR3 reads CSARPFDRVGEKLFF. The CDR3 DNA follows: TGCAGTGCTAGACCTTTTGACAGGGTAGGAGAAAAACTGTTTTTT.

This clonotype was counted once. Here the CDR3 DNA reads TGCGCCAGCAGCCAAGATCGAGCGGGGGGCTACGAGCAGTTCTTC. Its translation is CASSQDRAGGYEQFF. The chain is built from TRBV4-1 and TRBJ2-1, with 9 bases fitting TRBD2. Germline CDR1 and CDR2: MGHRA and YSYEKL. The CDR3 consists of 15 residues. Losses at the gene ends were 0 bases for V and 10 bases for J; bases not matched to a gene: 7.

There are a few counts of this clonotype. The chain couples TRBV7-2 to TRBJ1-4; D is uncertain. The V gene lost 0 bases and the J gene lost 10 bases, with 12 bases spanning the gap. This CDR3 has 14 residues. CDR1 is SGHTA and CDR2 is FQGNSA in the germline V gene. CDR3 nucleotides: TGTGCCAGCAGCTTAGCGCCGGCAGGAGGAAAACTGTTTTTT. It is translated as CASSLAPAGGKLFF.

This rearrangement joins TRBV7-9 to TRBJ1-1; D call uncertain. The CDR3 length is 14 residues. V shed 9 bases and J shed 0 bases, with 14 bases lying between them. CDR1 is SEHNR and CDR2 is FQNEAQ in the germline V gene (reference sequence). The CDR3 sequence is CASGGTTLNTEAFF. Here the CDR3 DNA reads TGTGCCAGTGGAGGCACCACTTTGAACACTGAAGCTTTCTTT. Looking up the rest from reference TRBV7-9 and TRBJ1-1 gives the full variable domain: DTGVSQNPRHKITKRGQNVTFRCDPISEHNRLYWYRQTLGQGPEFLTYFQNEAQLEKSRLLSDRFSAERPKGSFSTLEIQRTEQGDSAMYLCASGGTTLNTEAFFGQGTRLTVV.

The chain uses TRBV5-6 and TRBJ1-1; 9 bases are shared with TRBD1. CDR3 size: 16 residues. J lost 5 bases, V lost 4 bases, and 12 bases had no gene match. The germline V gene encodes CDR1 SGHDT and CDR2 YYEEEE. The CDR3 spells CASSPGTTGGSTEAFF. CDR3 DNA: TGTGCCAGCAGCCCGGGGACGACAGGGGGTTCTACTGAAGCTTTCTTT.

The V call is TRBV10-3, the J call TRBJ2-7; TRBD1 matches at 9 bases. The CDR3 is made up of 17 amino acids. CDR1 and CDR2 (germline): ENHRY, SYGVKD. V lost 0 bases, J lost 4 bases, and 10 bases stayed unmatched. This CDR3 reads CAISESRVRQGEYEQYF. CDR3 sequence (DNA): TGTGCCATCAGTGAGTCCCGAGTACGACAGGGGGAATACGAGCAGTACTTC.

CDR3 residues: CSGSYPGTSGLFF. The CDR3 DNA follows: TGCAGCGGTTCCTACCCAGGGACTAGCGGACTGTTTTTT. The rearrangement links TRBV29-1 to TRBJ2-2; 11 bases align to TRBD2. V was pared by 7 bases and J by 14 bases, with 12 bases of the junction left unmatched. Germline assignment: CDR1 SQVTM and CDR2 ANQGSEA. CDR3 length equals 13 residues.

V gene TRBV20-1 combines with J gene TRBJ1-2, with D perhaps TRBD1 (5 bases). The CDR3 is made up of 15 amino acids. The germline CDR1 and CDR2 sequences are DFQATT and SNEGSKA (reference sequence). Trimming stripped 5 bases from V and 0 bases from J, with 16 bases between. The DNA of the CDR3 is TGCAGTGCTCCCTTTGGGGACCGAGCTAACTATGGCTACACCTTC. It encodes CSAPFGDRANYGYTF.

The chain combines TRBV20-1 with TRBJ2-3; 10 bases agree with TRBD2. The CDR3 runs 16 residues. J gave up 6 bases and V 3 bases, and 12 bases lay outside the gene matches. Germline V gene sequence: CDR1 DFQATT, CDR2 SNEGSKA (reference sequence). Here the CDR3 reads CSARRGSGGAVDTQYF. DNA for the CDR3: TGCAGTGCTAGGAGAGGGAGCGGGGGGGCAGTCGATACGCAGTATTTT.

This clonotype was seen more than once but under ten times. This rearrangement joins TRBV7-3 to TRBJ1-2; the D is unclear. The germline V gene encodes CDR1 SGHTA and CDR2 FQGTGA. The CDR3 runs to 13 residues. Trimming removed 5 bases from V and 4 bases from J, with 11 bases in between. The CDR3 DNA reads TGTGCCAGCAGCCCAGGAATGGGCTATGGCTACACCTTC. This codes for CASSPGMGYGYTF.